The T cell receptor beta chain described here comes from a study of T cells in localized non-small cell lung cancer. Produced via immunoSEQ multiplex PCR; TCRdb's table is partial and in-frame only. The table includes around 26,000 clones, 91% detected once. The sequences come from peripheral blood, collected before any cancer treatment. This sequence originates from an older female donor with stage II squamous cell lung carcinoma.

The CDR3 reads CASSPSGVGGYTF. CDR3 coding DNA: TGTGCCAGCAGCCCGTCGGGTGTCGGGGGCTACACCTTC. The gene calls are TRBV6-6 and TRBJ1-2; D gene unclear. CDR1 and CDR2 from the germline V gene are MNHNY and SVGAGI (reference sequence). The V and J ends lost 6 bases and 8 bases respectively, with 16 bases between them. CDR3 length: 13 amino acids.